This TCR beta chain was captured in a study of T cell clonotyping in hematopoietic cell transplantation. Only in-frame clones appear in the TCRdb table, and some are missing; sequencing was by immunoSEQ multiplex PCR. The table shows 69,000 or so clones, with roughly 94% occurring only once. The length of the CDR3 is 15 residues. Germline trimming cut 4 bases from V and 5 bases from J; bases unmatched to any gene: 7. Germline V CDR1 and CDR2: SQVTM, ANQGSEA. This TCR was recovered from a middle-aged man in good health. Some clones in this sample may be carry-over from other donors' samples. The chain employs TRBV29-1 and TRBJ2-3; 12 nucleotides match TRBD1. Material for sequencing was peripheral blood mononuclear cells. The CDR3 bases are TGCAGCGTTGGTGGGGACAGGGGGCTAGGAGATACGCAGTATTTT. Translating gives CSVGGDRGLGDTQYF.